This entry lists 21 T cell receptor beta chains sequenced from one sample in a study of Graves' ophthalmopathy and Graves' hyperthyroidism. For repertoire sequencing, the TCR beta CDR3 regions were amplified from RNA transcripts. Second-round multiplex PCR came after a first-round RT-PCR that employed HTBI primers. TCRdb processed the multiplex PCR reads anew with MiXCR; each CDR3 protein has one entry. The sample lists about 740,000 distinct CDR3 sequences; around 40% were seen once. Sequenced input: peripheral blood. The receptor set was obtained from an adult man with Graves' ophthalmopathy.

V and J are TRBV7-9 and TRBJ1-4; D is uncertain. The germline V gene has CDR1 SEHNR and CDR2 FQNEAQ (reference sequence). Trimming shortened V by 5 bases and J by 8 bases, and 21 bases separated the two germline ends. The CDR3 is 16 amino acids. This chain's CDR3 is CASSQDLKGIGEKLFF. The CDR3 nucleotides read TGTGCCAGCAGCCAAGATCTGAAGGGCATCGGCGAAAAACTGTTTTTT.

Only a few counts were recorded for this clonotype. Here the CDR3 reads CASSTTTGEQETQYF. The CDR3 DNA follows: TGTGCCAGCAGCACCACAACAGGGGAACAAGAGACCCAGTACTTC. The chain is built from TRBV7-9 and TRBJ2-5; TRBD1 matches at 7 bases. After removal of 5 bases from V and 2 bases from J, the junction contained 8 bases not matched to a gene. Looked up from germline, CDR1 is SEHNR and CDR2 is FQNEAQ (reference sequence). CDR3 length: 15 residues.

This clonotype was detected a few times. J is TRBJ1-1 and V is TRBV6-5; TRBD1 aligns across 8 bases. The junction had 15 bases not matched to a gene; V was cut back by 8 bases and J by 4 bases. From germline, CDR1 is MNHEY and CDR2 SVGAGI. This CDR3 has 16 amino acids. The CDR3 loop reads CASRIVTNRGSTEAFF. Here the CDR3 DNA reads TGTGCCAGCCGAATAGTCACTAACAGGGGGAGCACTGAAGCTTTCTTT.

The V call is TRBV20-1, the J call TRBJ2-1; D uncertain. Germline V gene data show CDR1 as DFQATT and CDR2 as SNEGSKA (reference sequence). The CDR3 spans 14 residues. The V and J ends lost 1 base and 7 bases respectively, with 14 bases between them. The chain's CDR3 is CSARGRADTNEQFF. DNA of the CDR3: TGCAGTGCTAGAGGTCGGGCGGATACGAATGAGCAGTTCTTC.

V and J are TRBV7-2 and TRBJ2-7, with 10 bases lining up with TRBD1. Germline V gene data show CDR1 as SGHTA and CDR2 as FQGNSA. V lost 4 bases and J lost 3; bases outside the gene matches: 9. This CDR3 spans 16 amino acids. The CDR3 is CASSWSGTGDNYEQYF. For the CDR3, the DNA is TGTGCCAGCAGCTGGTCCGGGACAGGGGATAACTACGAGCAGTACTTC.

The chain uses TRBV25-1 and TRBJ2-2, with D perhaps being TRBD1 or TRBD2 (6 bases each). Germline CDR1 and CDR2: MGHDK and SYGVNS. Trimming took off 7 bases at V and 0 bases at J, with 18 bases between the two ends. The CDR3 extends over 17 amino acids. CDR3 sequence (DNA): TGTGCCAGCACCGACGGGGGCTTTCCCGCGAACACCGGGGAGCTGTTTTTT. Residues: CASTDGGFPANTGELFF.

The chain employs TRBV20-1 and TRBJ1-6; tentatively, D is TRBD1 (6 bases). The CDR3 covers 14 residues. Germline V gene sequence: CDR1 DFQATT, CDR2 SNEGSKA (reference sequence). Trimming took 5 bases from V and 6 from J, leaving 14 bases between them. CDR3 amino acids: CSAEGVGANSPLHF. The CDR3 coding sequence is TGCAGTGCTGAGGGGGTCGGGGCTAATTCACCCCTCCACTTT.

This chain connects TRBV7-3 to TRBJ2-7; D is perhaps TRBD2 (5 bases). With 0 bases removed from V and 7 bases from J, the gap between germline ends came to 10 bases. The germline V gene encodes CDR1 SGHTA and CDR2 FQGTGA. The CDR3 has 13 residues. Written as DNA, the CDR3 is TGTGCCAGCAGCTTAACCATTCGCGGGGAGCAGTACTTC. This sequence encodes CASSLTIRGEQYF.

Comments on this clonotype: A read error may be the cause here, since a much bigger clone is one base away. The chain couples TRBV25-1 to TRBJ2-5; D gene ambiguous. Per germline, CDR1 MGHDK and CDR2 SYGVNS. The CDR3 runs to 12 residues. The CDR3 DNA sequence: TGTGCCGGCAGTGAATTATCCGGGACCCAGTACTTC. Its translation is CAGSELSGTQYF.

The chain joins TRBV7-6 to TRBJ1-1; D is undetermined. Between the trimmed V and J ends, which lost 5 bases and 1 base, there was a span of 11 bases. The CDR3 consists of 14 residues. Germline V gives CDR1 SGHVS, CDR2 FNYEAQ. CDR3 residues: CASSKTEKNTEAFF. The CDR3 DNA is TGTGCCAGCAGCAAAACAGAAAAGAACACTGAAGCTTTCTTT.

In this sample, this clonotype turned up a few times. This sequence joins TRBV25-1 and TRBJ2-2; perhaps TRBD1 as D (6 bases). V lost 6 bases, J lost 7 bases, and 15 bases lay in between. The germline CDR1 and CDR2 sequences are MGHDK and SYGVNS. The CDR3 covers 14 residues. In DNA form, the CDR3 reads TGTGCCAGCAGCGATCCAGGGGTTGGCGGGGAGCTGTTTTTT. This gives the protein CASSDPGVGGELFF.

This clonotype was observed many times. The rearrangement links TRBV29-1 to TRBJ1-5; perhaps TRBD1 as D (5 bases). The germline V gene has CDR1 SQVTM and CDR2 ANQGSEA. V lost 4 bases and J 4 bases, leaving 8 bases between the germline ends. This CDR3 has 12 amino acids. The CDR3 DNA reads TGCAGCGTTGGCGGGGGGAATCAGCCCCAGCATTTT. It is translated as CSVGGGNQPQHF. The full variable domain, with the rest looked up from reference TRBV29-1 and TRBJ1-5, is SAVISQKPSRDICQRGTSLTIQCQVDSQVTMMFWYRQQPGQSLTLIATANQGSEATYESGFVIDKFPISRPNLTFSTLTVSNMSPEDSSIYLCSVGGGNQPQHFGDGTRLSIL.

As to this clonotype: Just one base apart from a much larger clone, this may be a read error. The chain joins TRBV7-3 to TRBJ2-7; 7 nucleotides align to TRBD2. CDR3 length: 15 amino acids. V shed 1 base, J shed 3 bases, and the junction held 6 bases outside the gene matches. Germline V gives CDR1 SGHTA, CDR2 FQGTGA. CDR3 amino acids: CASSLSGGSIYEQYF. The CDR3 nucleotides read TGTGCCAGCAGCTTAAGCGGCGGGAGCATCTACGAGCAGTACTTC.

This chain links TRBV9 with TRBJ1-3, with D tentatively TRBD1 (5 bases). Germline loops: CDR1 SGDLS, CDR2 YYNGEE. Trimming took off 4 bases at V and 0 bases at J, with 17 bases between the two ends. The CDR3 spans 17 residues. The CDR3 here is CASSTSGRGSSGNTIYF. The CDR3, as DNA: TGTGCCAGCAGCACCTCAGGGCGGGGGAGCTCTGGAAACACCATATATTTT.

The CDR3 region has the DNA TGTGCCAGCAGCCGGACAGAAACTGGAAACACCATATATTTT. Its protein product is CASSRTETGNTIYF. This chain joins TRBV5-5 and TRBJ1-3; weak D call: TRBD1 (6 bases). The CDR3 contains 14 residues. CDR1 is SGHKS and CDR2 is YYEKEE in the germline V gene (reference sequence). Trimming left V 4 bases short and J 2 bases short, with 10 bases between.

Details on this clonotype: One junction end does not reproduce the germline sequence, and a read error may be involved. The rearrangement uses TRBV5-1 and TRBJ2-5; possibly TRBD1 for D (5 bases). CDR1 is SGHRS and CDR2 is YFSETQ in the germline V gene. This CDR3 is built from 13 residues. Written as DNA, the CDR3 is TGCGCCAGCAGCTTGGGTCAGGGCGAGACCCAGGACTTC. Its translation is CASSLGQGETQDF.

The chain couples TRBV29-1 to TRBJ1-1, with D uncertain. Deletions cut 2 bases from V and 1 base from J, with 14 bases between. The CDR3 is 15 amino acids. Germline CDR1 SQVTM, CDR2 ANQGSEA. The CDR3 DNA is TGCAGCGTTGAACTAGCGGGAACAGCGAACACTGAAGCTTTCTTT. Its translation is CSVELAGTANTEAFF.

This clonotype was seen at least ten times. The rearrangement uses TRBV7-6 and TRBJ2-7, with 9 positions matching TRBD2. The trim removed 5 bases at V and 2 bases at J, leaving 10 bases unmatched. The CDR3 spans 16 residues. CDR1 and CDR2 (germline): SGHVS, FNYEAQ. The CDR3 sequence: CASSAGGGEWTYEQYF. The CDR3 DNA reads as TGTGCCAGCAGCGCGGGAGGGGGAGAATGGACCTACGAGCAGTACTTC.

Many counts were recorded for this clonotype. The V gene is TRBV7-9, the J gene TRBJ1-4; D uncertain. CDR3 length equals 14 residues. The germline CDR1 and CDR2 sequences are SEHNR and FQNEAQ (reference sequence). V was cut by 5 bases and J by 8 bases, with 15 bases left in between. The CDR3: CASSLTGWAEKLFF. As DNA, the CDR3 is TGTGCCAGCAGCCTAACTGGGTGGGCAGAAAAACTGTTTTTT. The full variable domain, in which reference TRBV7-9 and TRBJ1-4 provide the parts outside the CDR3, is DTGVSQNPRHKITKRGQNVTFRCDPISEHNRLYWYRQTLGQGPEFLTYFQNEAQLEKSRLLSDRFSAERPKGSFSTLEIQRTEQGDSAMYLCASSLTGWAEKLFFGSGTQLSVL.

The J gene is TRBJ1-1, the V gene TRBV2; D perhaps matches TRBD1 (5 bases). This CDR3 is built from 19 residues. Per germline, CDR1 SNHLY and CDR2 FYNNEI. Trimming removed 5 bases from V and 3 bases from J, with 28 bases in between. The CDR3 sequence: CASSPLLHRGRRRDTEAFF. CDR3 nucleotides: TGTGCCAGCAGTCCCCTTCTTCACCGGGGACGACGAAGGGACACTGAAGCTTTCTTT.

The CDR3: CASSPRGEEAFF. Here the CDR3 DNA reads TGTGCCAGTAGTCCCCGGGGCGAGGAAGCTTTCTTT. The chain joins TRBV19 to TRBJ1-1; D is perhaps TRBD1 (5 bases). V gave up 5 bases and J gave up 8 bases, with 12 bases separating them. The CDR3 extends over 12 amino acids. Germline lookup yields CDR1 LNHDA and CDR2 SQIVND (reference sequence).